One and the same sample provided the 2 T cell receptor beta chains below, sequenced in a study of blood T cell repertoires in COVID-19. Produced via immunoSEQ multiplex PCR; TCRdb's table is partial and in-frame only. The sample contains some 65,000 clones, 65% to 75% of which appear only once. The sequenced sample consisted of peripheral blood. The source is a woman of 80 years or more with acute or convalescent COVID-19.

The chain has TRBV24-1 and TRBJ2-5; 11 bases are shared with TRBD1. Germline trimming cut 4 bases from V and 5 bases from J; bases unmatched to any gene: 8. Looked up from germline, CDR1 is KGHDR and CDR2 is SFDVKD. The CDR3 has 16 residues. The CDR3 DNA reads TGTGCCACCAGTGAACCCGGACAGGGGGCCGGTGAGACCCAGTACTTC. Its protein product is CATSEPGQGAGETQYF.

V and J are TRBV28 and TRBJ2-3; D is unclear. This CDR3 contains 14 residues. Trimming stripped 3 bases from V and 1 base from J, with 8 bases between. Germline-derived CDR1 and CDR2 are MDHEN and SYDVKM. CDR3 in amino acids: CASSFLQGTDTQYF. In DNA, the CDR3 is TGTGCCAGCAGTTTTCTTCAGGGCACAGATACGCAGTATTTT.